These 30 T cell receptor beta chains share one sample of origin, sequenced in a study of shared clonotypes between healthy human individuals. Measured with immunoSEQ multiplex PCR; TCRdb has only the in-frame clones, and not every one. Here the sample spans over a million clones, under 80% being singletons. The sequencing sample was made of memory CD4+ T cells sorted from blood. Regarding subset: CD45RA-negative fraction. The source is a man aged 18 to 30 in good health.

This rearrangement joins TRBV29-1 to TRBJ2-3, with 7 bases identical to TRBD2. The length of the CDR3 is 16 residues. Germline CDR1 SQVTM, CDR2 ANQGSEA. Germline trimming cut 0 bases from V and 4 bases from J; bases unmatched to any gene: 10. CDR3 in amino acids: CSVEDTGLVKADTQYF. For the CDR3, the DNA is TGCAGCGTTGAAGATACCGGACTAGTGAAGGCAGATACGCAGTATTTT.

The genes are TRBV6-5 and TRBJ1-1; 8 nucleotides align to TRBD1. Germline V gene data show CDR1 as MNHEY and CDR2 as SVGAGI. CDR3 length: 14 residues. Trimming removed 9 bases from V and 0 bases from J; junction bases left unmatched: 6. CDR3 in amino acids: CASGQGPMNTEAFF. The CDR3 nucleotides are TGTGCCAGTGGACAGGGCCCTATGAACACTGAAGCTTTCTTT.

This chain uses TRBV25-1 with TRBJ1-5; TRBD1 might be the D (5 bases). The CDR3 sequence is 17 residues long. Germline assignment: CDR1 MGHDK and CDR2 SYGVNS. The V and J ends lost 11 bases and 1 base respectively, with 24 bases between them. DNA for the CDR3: TGTGCCCAGAGCCCAGTGGGGCGGGGGGAAAGCAATCAGCCCCAGCATTTT. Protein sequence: CAQSPVGRGESNQPQHF.

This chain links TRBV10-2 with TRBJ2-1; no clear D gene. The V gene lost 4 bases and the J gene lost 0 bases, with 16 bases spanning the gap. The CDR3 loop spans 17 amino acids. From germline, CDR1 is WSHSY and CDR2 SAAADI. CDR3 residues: CASSVVDSSSSYNEQFF. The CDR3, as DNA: TGCGCCAGCAGTGTAGTCGACTCGTCCAGCTCCTACAATGAGCAGTTCTTC.

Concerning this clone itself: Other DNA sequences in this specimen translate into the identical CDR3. CDR3 amino acids: CASSLGLAYNEQFF. CDR3 nucleotide sequence: TGTGCCAGCAGCTTAGGGCTAGCCTACAATGAGCAGTTCTTC. V is TRBV7-2 and J is TRBJ2-1; D is uncertain. CDR3 length: 14 residues. V was trimmed by 1 base and J by 2 bases, leaving 6 bases between them. Germline lookup yields CDR1 SGHTA and CDR2 FQGNSA.

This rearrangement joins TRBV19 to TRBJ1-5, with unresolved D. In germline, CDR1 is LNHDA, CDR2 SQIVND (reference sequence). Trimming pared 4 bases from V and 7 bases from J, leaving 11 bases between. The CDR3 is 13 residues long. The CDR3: CASSKAGGQPQHF. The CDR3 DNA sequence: TGTGCCAGTAGTAAAGCGGGAGGACAGCCCCAGCATTTT. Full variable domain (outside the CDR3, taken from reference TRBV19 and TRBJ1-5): DGGITQSPKYLFRKEGQNVTLSCEQNLNHDAMYWYRQDPGQGLRLIYYSQIVNDFQKGDIAEGYSVSREKKESFPLTVTSAQKNPTAFYLCASSKAGGQPQHFGDGTRLSIL.

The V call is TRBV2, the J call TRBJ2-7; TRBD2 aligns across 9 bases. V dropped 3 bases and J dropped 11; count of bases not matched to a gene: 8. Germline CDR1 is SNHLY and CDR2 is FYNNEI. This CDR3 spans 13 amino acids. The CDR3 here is CASSDARLADEYF. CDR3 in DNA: TGTGCCAGCAGTGACGCGAGACTAGCGGACGAGTACTTC.

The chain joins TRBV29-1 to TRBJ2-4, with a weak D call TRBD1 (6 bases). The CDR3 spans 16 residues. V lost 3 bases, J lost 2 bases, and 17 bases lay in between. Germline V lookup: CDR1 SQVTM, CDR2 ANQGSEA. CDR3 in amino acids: CSVEGQTSLTKNIQYF. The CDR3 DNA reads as TGCAGCGTTGAGGGACAAACCTCTCTAACCAAAAACATTCAGTACTTC.

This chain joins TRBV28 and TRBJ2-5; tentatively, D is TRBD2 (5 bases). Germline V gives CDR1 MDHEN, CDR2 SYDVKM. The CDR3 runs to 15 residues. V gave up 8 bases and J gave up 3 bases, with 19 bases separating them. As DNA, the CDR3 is TGTGCCAGCTATCAACGAAGGGCCGGGGAAGAGACCCAGTACTTC. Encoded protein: CASYQRRAGEETQYF.

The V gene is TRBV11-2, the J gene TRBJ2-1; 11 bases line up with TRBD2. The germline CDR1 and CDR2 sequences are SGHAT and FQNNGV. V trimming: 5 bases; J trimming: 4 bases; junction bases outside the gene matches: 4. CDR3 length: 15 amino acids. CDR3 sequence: CASSRLAGGYNEQFF. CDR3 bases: TGTGCCAGCAGCCGTCTAGCGGGAGGTTACAATGAGCAGTTCTTC.

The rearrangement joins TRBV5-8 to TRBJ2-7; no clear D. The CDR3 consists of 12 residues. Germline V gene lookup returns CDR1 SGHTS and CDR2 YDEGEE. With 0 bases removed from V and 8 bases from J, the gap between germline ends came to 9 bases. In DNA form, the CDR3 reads TGTGCCAGCAGCTTGGTTGCTGCACAGCAGTACTTC. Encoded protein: CASSLVAAQQYF.

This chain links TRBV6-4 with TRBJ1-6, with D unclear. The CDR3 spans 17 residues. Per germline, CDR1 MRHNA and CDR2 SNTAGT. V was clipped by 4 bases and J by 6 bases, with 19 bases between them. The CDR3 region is CASSVPPVQPINSPLHF. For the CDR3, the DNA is TGTGCCAGCAGTGTCCCCCCCGTACAGCCCATTAATTCACCCCTCCACTTT.

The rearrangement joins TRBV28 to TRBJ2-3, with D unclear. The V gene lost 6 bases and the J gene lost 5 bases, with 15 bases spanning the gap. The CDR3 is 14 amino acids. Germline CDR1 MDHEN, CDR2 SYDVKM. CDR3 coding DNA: TGTGCCAGCAGCTCTCCCGTAATTGGAGATACGCAGTATTTT. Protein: CASSSPVIGDTQYF.

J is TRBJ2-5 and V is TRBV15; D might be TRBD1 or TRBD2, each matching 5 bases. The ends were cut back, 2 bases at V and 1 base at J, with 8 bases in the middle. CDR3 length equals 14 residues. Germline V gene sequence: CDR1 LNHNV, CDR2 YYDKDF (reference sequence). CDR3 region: CATSRYGTQETQYF. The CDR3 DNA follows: TGTGCCACCAGCAGATACGGGACCCAAGAGACCCAGTACTTC. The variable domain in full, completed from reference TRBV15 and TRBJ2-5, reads DAMVIQNPRYQVTQFGKPVTLSCSQTLNHNVMYWYQQKSSQAPKLLFHYYDKDFNNEADTPDNFQSRRPNTSFCFLDIRSPGLGDTAMYLCATSRYGTQETQYFGPGTRLLVL.

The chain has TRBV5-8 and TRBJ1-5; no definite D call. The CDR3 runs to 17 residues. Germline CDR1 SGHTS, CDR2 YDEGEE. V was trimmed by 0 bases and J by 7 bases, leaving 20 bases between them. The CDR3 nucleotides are TGTGCCAGCAGCTTGGCATTCGGGGATCCCTCAAGGCAGCCCCAGCATTTT. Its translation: CASSLAFGDPSRQPQHF.

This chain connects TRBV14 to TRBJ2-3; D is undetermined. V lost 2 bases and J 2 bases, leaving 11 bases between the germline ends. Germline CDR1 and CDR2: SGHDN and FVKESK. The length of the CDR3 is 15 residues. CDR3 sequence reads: CASSQMDHVTDTQYF. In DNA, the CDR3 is TGTGCCAGCAGCCAAATGGACCACGTCACAGATACGCAGTATTTT. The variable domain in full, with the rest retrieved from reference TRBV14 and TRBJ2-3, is EAGVTQFPSHSVIEKGQTVTLRCDPISGHDNLYWYRRVMGKEIKFLLHFVKESKQDESGMPNNRFLAERTGGTYSTLKVQPAELEDSGVYFCASSQMDHVTDTQYFGPGTRLTVL.

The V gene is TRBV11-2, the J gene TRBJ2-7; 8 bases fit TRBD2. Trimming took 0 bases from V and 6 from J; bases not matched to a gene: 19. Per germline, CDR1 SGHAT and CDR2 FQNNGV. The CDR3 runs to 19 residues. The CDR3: CASSLERGSGGRRGTEQYF. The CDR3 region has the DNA TGTGCCAGCAGCTTAGAGCGGGGAAGCGGCGGGAGGAGGGGCACCGAGCAGTACTTC.

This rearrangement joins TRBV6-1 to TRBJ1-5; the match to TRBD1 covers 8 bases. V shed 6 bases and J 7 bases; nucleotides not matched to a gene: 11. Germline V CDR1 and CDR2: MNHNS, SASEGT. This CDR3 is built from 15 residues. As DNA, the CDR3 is TGTGCCAGCAGCGACCCAGGACAGGGAGGACAGCCCCAGCATTTT. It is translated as CASSDPGQGGQPQHF.

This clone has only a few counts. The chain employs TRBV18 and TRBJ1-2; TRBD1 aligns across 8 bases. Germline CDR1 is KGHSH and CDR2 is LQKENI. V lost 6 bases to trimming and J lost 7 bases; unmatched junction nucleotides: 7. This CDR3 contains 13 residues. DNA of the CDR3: TGTGCCAGCTCCGGGACAGGCGGGGCTGGCTACACCTTC. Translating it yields CASSGTGGAGYTF.

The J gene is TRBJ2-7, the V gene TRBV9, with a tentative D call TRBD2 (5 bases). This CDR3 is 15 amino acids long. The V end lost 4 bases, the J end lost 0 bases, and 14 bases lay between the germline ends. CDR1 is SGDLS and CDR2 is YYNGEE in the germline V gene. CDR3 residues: CASSLSDLSSYEQYF. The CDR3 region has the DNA TGTGCCAGCAGCCTTAGCGACCTGAGCTCCTACGAGCAGTACTTC.

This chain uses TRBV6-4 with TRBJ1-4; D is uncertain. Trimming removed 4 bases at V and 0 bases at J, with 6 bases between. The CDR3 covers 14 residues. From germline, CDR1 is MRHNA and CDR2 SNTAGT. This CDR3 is CASSGSATNEKLFF. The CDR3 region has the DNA TGTGCCAGCAGTGGGAGTGCAACTAATGAAAAACTGTTTTTT.

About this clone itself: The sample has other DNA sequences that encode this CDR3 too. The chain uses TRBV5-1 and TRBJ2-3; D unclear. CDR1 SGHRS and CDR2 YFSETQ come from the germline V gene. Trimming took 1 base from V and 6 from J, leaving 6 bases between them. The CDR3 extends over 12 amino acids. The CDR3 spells CASSLRPDTQYF. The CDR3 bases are TGCGCCAGCAGCTTGCGGCCGGATACGCAGTATTTT.

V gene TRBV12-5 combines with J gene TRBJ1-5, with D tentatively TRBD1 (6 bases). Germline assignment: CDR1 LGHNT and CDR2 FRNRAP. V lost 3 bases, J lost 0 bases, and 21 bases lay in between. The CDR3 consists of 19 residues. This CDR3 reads CASGFTPPGTFYSNQPQHF. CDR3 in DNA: TGTGCTAGTGGTTTTACCCCTCCCGGGACATTTTATAGCAATCAGCCCCAGCATTTT.

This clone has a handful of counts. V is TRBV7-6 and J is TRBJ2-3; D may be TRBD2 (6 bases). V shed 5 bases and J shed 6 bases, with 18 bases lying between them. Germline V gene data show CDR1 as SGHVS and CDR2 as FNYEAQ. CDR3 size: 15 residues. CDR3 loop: CASSLGGDRGDTQYF. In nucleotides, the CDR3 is TGTGCCAGCAGCCTAGGCGGGGACCGGGGGGATACGCAGTATTTT.

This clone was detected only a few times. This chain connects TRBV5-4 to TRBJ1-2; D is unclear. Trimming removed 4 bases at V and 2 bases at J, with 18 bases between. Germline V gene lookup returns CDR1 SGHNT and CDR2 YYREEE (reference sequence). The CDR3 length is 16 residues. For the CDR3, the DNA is TGTGCCAGCAGCGCGGGGATTCCGGGAGCGAACTATGGCTACACCTTC. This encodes CASSAGIPGANYGYTF. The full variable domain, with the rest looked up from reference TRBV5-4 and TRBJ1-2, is ETGVTQSPTHLIKTRGQQVTLRCSSQSGHNTVSWYQQALGQGPQFIFQYYREEENGRGNFPPRFSGLQFPNYSSELNVNALELDDSALYLCASSAGIPGANYGYTFGSGTRLTVV.

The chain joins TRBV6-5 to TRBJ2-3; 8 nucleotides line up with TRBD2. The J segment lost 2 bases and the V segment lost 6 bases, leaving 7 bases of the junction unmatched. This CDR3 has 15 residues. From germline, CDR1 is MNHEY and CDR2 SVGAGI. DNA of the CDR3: TGTGCCAGCAGGAGGGGACTAGACGACACAGATACGCAGTATTTT. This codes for CASRRGLDDTDTQYF.

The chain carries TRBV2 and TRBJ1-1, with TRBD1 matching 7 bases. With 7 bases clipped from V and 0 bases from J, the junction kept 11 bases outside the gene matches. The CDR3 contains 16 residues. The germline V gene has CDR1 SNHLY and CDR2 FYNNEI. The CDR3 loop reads CASTEKGTDLNTEAFF. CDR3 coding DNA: TGTGCCAGCACCGAAAAGGGGACAGATTTGAACACTGAAGCTTTCTTT.

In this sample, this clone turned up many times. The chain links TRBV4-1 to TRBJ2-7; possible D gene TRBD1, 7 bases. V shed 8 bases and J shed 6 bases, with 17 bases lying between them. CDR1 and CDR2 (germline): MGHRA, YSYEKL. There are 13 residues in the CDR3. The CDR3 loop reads CASSRGQGGEQYF. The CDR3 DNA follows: TGCGCCAGCTCTAGGGGCCAGGGGGGCGAGCAGTACTTC.

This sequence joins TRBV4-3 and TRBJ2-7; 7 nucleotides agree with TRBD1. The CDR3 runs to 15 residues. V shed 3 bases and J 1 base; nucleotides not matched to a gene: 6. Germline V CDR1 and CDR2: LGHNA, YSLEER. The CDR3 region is CASSQYRGPSYEQYF. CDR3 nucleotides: TGCGCCAGCAGCCAGTACAGGGGCCCTTCCTACGAGCAGTACTTC.

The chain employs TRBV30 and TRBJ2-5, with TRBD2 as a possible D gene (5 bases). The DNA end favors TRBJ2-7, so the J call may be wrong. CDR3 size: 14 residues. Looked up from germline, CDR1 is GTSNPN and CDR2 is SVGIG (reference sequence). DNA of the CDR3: TGTGCCTGGAGTTACGGGGATTCTTCCTACGAGCAGTACTTC. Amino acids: CAWSYGDSSYEQYF.